This T cell receptor beta chain is from a study of neurological immune-mediated disorders. This clonotype was observed a handful of times. The CDR3 contains 15 residues. The ends lost 2 bases at V and 2 bases at J; junction bases unmatched: 8. Germline V gives CDR1 SQVTM, CDR2 ANQGSEA. One entry per CDR3 protein results from TCRdb running MiXCR on the 5' RACE reads. The sample has roughly 100,000 distinct CDR3 sequences; about a tenth are singletons. Time point here: longitudinal time-point 3. The gene calls are TRBV29-1 and TRBJ2-7; 8 positions match TRBD1. This clonotype was sampled from a female donor with HTLV-1-associated myelopathy (HAM/TSP). The sequenced sample consisted of PBMCs. The CDR3 sequence: CSVEQGGQGAYEQYF. The CDR3 bases are TGCAGCGTTGAACAGGGCGGACAGGGAGCCTACGAGCAGTACTTC.